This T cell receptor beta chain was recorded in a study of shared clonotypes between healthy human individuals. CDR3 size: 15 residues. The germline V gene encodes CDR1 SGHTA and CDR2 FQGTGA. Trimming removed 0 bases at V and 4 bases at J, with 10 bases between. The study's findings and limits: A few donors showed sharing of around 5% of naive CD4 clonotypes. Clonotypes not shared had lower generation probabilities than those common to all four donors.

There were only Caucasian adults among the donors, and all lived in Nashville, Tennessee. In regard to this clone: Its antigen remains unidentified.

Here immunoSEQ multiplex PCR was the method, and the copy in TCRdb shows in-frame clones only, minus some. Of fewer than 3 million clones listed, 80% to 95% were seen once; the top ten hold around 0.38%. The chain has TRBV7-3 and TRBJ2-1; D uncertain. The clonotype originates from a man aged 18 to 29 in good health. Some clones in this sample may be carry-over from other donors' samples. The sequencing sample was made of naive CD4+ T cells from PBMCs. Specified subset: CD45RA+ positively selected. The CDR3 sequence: CASSLTRDQYNEQFF. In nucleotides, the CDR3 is TGTGCCAGCAGCTTAACCCGCGATCAGTACAATGAGCAGTTCTTC.